Listed here is a single T cell receptor beta chain. TCRdb processed the RT-PCR reads anew with MiXCR; each CDR3 protein has one entry. The profile shows about 700,000 distinct CDR3 sequences, 12% to 15% of them singletons. This clonotype was sampled from a female donor in good health, serving as a healthy control. The sample comprised memory CD4+ T cells from blood.

The chain's CDR3 is CASSPALVLAGTYNEQFF. The CDR3 DNA sequence: TGTGCCAGCAGTCCCGCTTTGGTTCTAGCGGGAACCTACAATGAGCAGTTCTTC. The rearrangement joins TRBV28 to TRBJ2-1; 9 bases line up with TRBD2. Germline values: CDR1 MDHEN, CDR2 SYDVKM. The CDR3 length is 18 residues. J was trimmed by 2 bases and V by 5 bases; bases with no gene match: 13.